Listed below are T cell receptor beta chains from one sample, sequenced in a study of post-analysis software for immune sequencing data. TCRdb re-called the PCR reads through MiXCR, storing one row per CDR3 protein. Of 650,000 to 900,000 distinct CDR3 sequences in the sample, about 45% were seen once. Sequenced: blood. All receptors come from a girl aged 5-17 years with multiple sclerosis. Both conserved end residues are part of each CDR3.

cdr3_aa: CASSPPSGANSNEQFF
j_call: TRBJ2-1
cdr3_length: 16
v_call: TRBV12-3/TRBV12-4

cdr3_aa: CASSLPMAGQGLYEQYF
j_call: TRBJ2-7
cdr3_length: 17
v_call: TRBV7-2

cdr3_aa: CASSTRQSTDTQYF
j_call: TRBJ2-3
cdr3_length: 14
v_call: TRBV6-1

cdr3_aa: CSARSRTTQYF
j_call: TRBJ2-3
cdr3_length: 11
v_call: TRBV20-1

cdr3_aa: CASSLSGTTYYEQYF
j_call: TRBJ2-7
cdr3_length: 15
v_call: TRBV27

cdr3_aa: CASSLTAASYEQYF
j_call: TRBJ2-7
cdr3_length: 14
v_call: TRBV19

cdr3_aa: CASSITEPGLGQPQHF
j_call: TRBJ1-5
cdr3_length: 16
v_call: TRBV12-3/TRBV12-4

cdr3_aa: CASSLQHRGDEQYF
j_call: TRBJ2-7
cdr3_length: 14
v_call: TRBV7-2

cdr3_aa: CASSYGTREETQYF
j_call: TRBJ2-5
cdr3_length: 14
v_call: TRBV6-5

cdr3_aa: CASSPTLDTQYF
j_call: TRBJ2-3
cdr3_length: 12
v_call: TRBV27

cdr3_aa: CSVEDRLAGNTGELFF
j_call: TRBJ2-2
cdr3_length: 16
v_call: TRBV29-1